Listed below are T cell receptor beta chains from one sample, sequenced in a study of cytomegalovirus exposure and HLA in healthy donors. Produced via immunoSEQ multiplex PCR; TCRdb's table is partial and in-frame only. The repertoire holds about 180,000 clones, with approximately 83% as singletons. The sequenced sample consisted of PBMCs. Receptors originate from a boy aged 2 to 10 in good health and CMV-seronegative. The CDR3 runs from the conserved cysteine through the conserved F or W. Each record gives: CDR3 DNA, CDR3 protein, V gene, clone size, D gene, J gene. A D gene is named only where the DNA matches it firmly. Size tells how often a clone was seen (once, few, many) or the class of an expanded clone, and some rows leave it out.

DNA: TGTGCCAGCACCTCCCGGGACAGGGGATTGTACGAGCAGTACTTC
CDR3: CASTSRDRGLYEQYF
V: TRBV6-5
size: -
D: TRBD1
J: TRBJ2-7

DNA: TGTGCCAGCAGTGTTCAGGGCTCTGGGGCCAACGTCCTGACTTTC
CDR3: CASSVQGSGANVLTF
V: TRBV6-1
size: -
D: -
J: TRBJ2-6

DNA: TGTGCCTGGAGTGACCCGAACAGGGGCCCCAATGAAAAACTGTTTTTT
CDR3: CAWSDPNRGPNEKLFF
V: TRBV30
size: -
D: TRBD1
J: TRBJ1-4

DNA: TGTGCCAGCAGCCCCGGGACAGGGGGCACTGAAGCTTTCTTT
CDR3: CASSPGTGGTEAFF
V: TRBV14
size: few
D: TRBD1
J: TRBJ1-1

DNA: TGTGCCAGCAGCTTGGGGGCGTTCACCGGGGAGCTGTTTTTT
CDR3: CASSLGAFTGELFF
V: TRBV5-6
size: -
D: -
J: TRBJ2-2

DNA: TGTGCCAGCAGCTTGGGCTGGGCCCAAGAGACCCAGTACTTC
CDR3: CASSLGWAQETQYF
V: TRBV5-4
size: -
D: -
J: TRBJ2-5

DNA: TGTGCCTGGAGTCCATTAAAGACTAGCGGTAACACAGATACGCAGTATTTT
CDR3: CAWSPLKTSGNTDTQYF
V: TRBV30
size: -
D: TRBD2
J: TRBJ2-3

DNA: TGTGCCAGCACCCGAAGGGCCGGGGATGGTGAAGCTTTCTTT
CDR3: CASTRRAGDGEAFF
V: TRBV6-4
size: -
D: -
J: TRBJ1-1

DNA: TGTGCCAGCAGTTTCCTAACTAGCGGGAGTGCGCATGAGCAGTTCTTC
CDR3: CASSFLTSGSAHEQFF
V: TRBV28
size: -
D: TRBD2
J: TRBJ2-1

DNA: TGTGCCAGCAGTTACAGGGGATCGTACGAGCAGTACTTC
CDR3: CASSYRGSYEQYF
V: TRBV7-2
size: -
D: TRBD1
J: TRBJ2-7

DNA: TGTGCCAGCAGTGAGAACAGCTCCTACGAGCAGTACTTC
CDR3: CASSENSSYEQYF
V: TRBV2
size: -
D: -
J: TRBJ2-7

DNA: TGTGCCAGCAGACAAAGGGAGAATCCCTCTGGGGCCAACGTCCTGACTTTC
CDR3: CASRQRENPSGANVLTF
V: TRBV13
size: once
D: -
J: TRBJ2-6

DNA: TGTGCCAGCAGCCCCGGACTAGGAAATTACGAGCAGTACTTC
CDR3: CASSPGLGNYEQYF
V: TRBV7-2
size: -
D: TRBD2
J: TRBJ2-7

DNA: TGTGCCAGCAGCCAAGTGGAGGTTAGACAGGGGGTTAACTATGGCTACACCTTC
CDR3: CASSQVEVRQGVNYGYTF
V: TRBV4-2
size: -
D: TRBD1
J: TRBJ1-2

DNA: TGTGCCAGCATGAGGGGGACAGGGAACTATGGCTACACCTTC
CDR3: CASMRGTGNYGYTF
V: TRBV6-1
size: -
D: TRBD1
J: TRBJ1-2

DNA: TGTGCCAGTAGTAAAGGACTAGCGGGAGGGCCGGCGTCCTACGAGCAGTACTTC
CDR3: CASSKGLAGGPASYEQYF
V: TRBV19
size: few
D: TRBD2
J: TRBJ2-7

DNA: TGTGCCAGCAGCAAAACTAGCGGGAGCAGGCCAGATACGCAGTATTTT
CDR3: CASSKTSGSRPDTQYF
V: TRBV9
size: -
D: TRBD2
J: TRBJ2-3

DNA: TGTGCCAGCAGTATATATCCGGGACAAGGCCTGGGGTACGGTGAAGCTTTCTTT
CDR3: CASSIYPGQGLGYGEAFF
V: TRBV28
size: -
D: -
J: TRBJ1-1

DNA: TGCGCCAGCATGGGAATCGGACAGAGCCCATACAATGAGCAGTTCTTC
CDR3: CASMGIGQSPYNEQFF
V: TRBV5-1
size: once
D: -
J: TRBJ2-1

DNA: TGTGCCAGCAGTCCCCGGGGTAGCGGGAGGCCCGGGGAGCTGTTTTTT
CDR3: CASSPRGSGRPGELFF
V: TRBV7-2
size: once
D: TRBD2
J: TRBJ2-2

DNA: TGTGCCAGCAGCTCCCTCGGACAGGGGCCCGCCTATGGCTACACCTTC
CDR3: CASSSLGQGPAYGYTF
V: TRBV5-6
size: -
D: TRBD1
J: TRBJ1-2

DNA: TGTGCCAGCAGTTACGGCTGGGGGCGGAACACCGGGGAGCTGTTTTTT
CDR3: CASSYGWGRNTGELFF
V: TRBV6-5
size: -
D: -
J: TRBJ2-2

DNA: TGCAGCGTCCGGACAGGGGGGAACACCATATATTTT
CDR3: CSVRTGGNTIYF
V: TRBV29-1
size: -
D: TRBD1
J: TRBJ1-3

DNA: TGTGCCAGCAGCTTCTCTCAGGGGGTTAGCACTGAAGCTTTCTTT
CDR3: CASSFSQGVSTEAFF
V: TRBV5-4
size: -
D: TRBD1
J: TRBJ1-1

DNA: TGTGCCAGCAGCCAAACAGGGGTTCCTTCAGAAGAGCAGTTCTTC
CDR3: CASSQTGVPSEEQFF
V: TRBV14
size: -
D: TRBD1
J: TRBJ2-1

DNA: TGCAGCGTTGAAGATGGGCAGTCTATTGGAAAACTGTTTTTT
CDR3: CSVEDGQSIGKLFF
V: TRBV29-1
size: -
D: -
J: TRBJ1-4

DNA: TGTGCCAGTAGTATCCGGGACAGATTAGATGGCTACACCTTC
CDR3: CASSIRDRLDGYTF
V: TRBV19
size: -
D: TRBD1
J: TRBJ1-2

DNA: TGCGCCAGCAGTGGTGCCCGGGAGGGGACCCAGTACTTC
CDR3: CASSGAREGTQYF
V: TRBV10-2
size: -
D: TRBD2
J: TRBJ2-5

DNA: TGTGCCAGCAGCTTAGGGGGGCCGGGAGGGACTGAAGCTTTCTTT
CDR3: CASSLGGPGGTEAFF
V: TRBV11-3
size: -
D: -
J: TRBJ1-1

DNA: TGTGCCAGCAGCTCCCGGACTGTTAATGAGCAGTTCTTC
CDR3: CASSSRTVNEQFF
V: TRBV7-2
size: -
D: -
J: TRBJ2-1

DNA: TGTGCCAGCAGCCCCGGGAGCGGGAGGCCGCCAGATACGCAGTATTTT
CDR3: CASSPGSGRPPDTQYF
V: TRBV13
size: once
D: TRBD2
J: TRBJ2-3

DNA: TGTGCCAGCAGCTTAGATGGCGGGATCGGGGAGCTGTTTTTT
CDR3: CASSLDGGIGELFF
V: TRBV7-9
size: once
D: -
J: TRBJ2-2

DNA: TGTGCCAGCAGATCGGGGGGAACAGATGGCTACACCTTC
CDR3: CASRSGGTDGYTF
V: TRBV5-6
size: -
D: -
J: TRBJ1-2

DNA: TGTGCCTGGAGTTTACGTGGCGGGTTGATAGCTTTCTTT
CDR3: CAWSLRGGLIAFF
V: TRBV30
size: -
D: -
J: TRBJ1-1

DNA: TGTGCCAGCAGCTTAGATTCCGCCGGAGGGATGGGCTATGGCTACACCTTC
CDR3: CASSLDSAGGMGYGYTF
V: TRBV11-2
size: few
D: -
J: TRBJ1-2

DNA: TGCGCCAGCAGCCAAGGACTAGCGGAGAACACCGGGGAGCTGTTTTTT
CDR3: CASSQGLAENTGELFF
V: TRBV4-3
size: -
D: TRBD2
J: TRBJ2-2

DNA: TGTGCCTGGAGCCGATTTCGACAGGGCCAAACTGAAGCTTTCTTT
CDR3: CAWSRFRQGQTEAFF
V: TRBV30
size: -
D: TRBD1
J: TRBJ1-1

DNA: TGTGCCAGCAGTTTCGTTGGCAACACTGAAGCTTTCTTT
CDR3: CASSFVGNTEAFF
V: TRBV27
size: few
D: -
J: TRBJ1-1

DNA: TGCGCCAGCAGCTTGGCGGGGTCCCCCGGGGGGTTTGCTTTCTTT
CDR3: CASSLAGSPGGFAFF
V: TRBV5-1
size: -
D: -
J: TRBJ1-1

DNA: TGTGCCAGCAGCTTAGGACAGGGAAGAGCCGGGGAGCTGTTTTTT
CDR3: CASSLGQGRAGELFF
V: TRBV7-9
size: -
D: TRBD1
J: TRBJ2-2

DNA: TGTGCCAGCAGCTTAGAAGTAGGACAGATTAACACCGGGGAGCTGTTTTTT
CDR3: CASSLEVGQINTGELFF
V: TRBV7-2
size: -
D: -
J: TRBJ2-2

DNA: TGTGCCAGCAGAGAAGCGGGGTTCCAAGAGACCCAGTACTTC
CDR3: CASREAGFQETQYF
V: TRBV25-1
size: -
D: TRBD2
J: TRBJ2-5

DNA: TGTGCCAGCAGATCCTCCACCGGGGAGCTGTTTTTT
CDR3: CASRSSTGELFF
V: TRBV7-3
size: -
D: -
J: TRBJ2-2

DNA: TGCGCCAGCAGCCAAGTGGGGGTAGCGGGAGAGGAGACCCAGTACTTC
CDR3: CASSQVGVAGEETQYF
V: TRBV4-1
size: -
D: TRBD2
J: TRBJ2-5

DNA: TGTGCCAGCAGTTATGGGCAGGATAATTCACCCCTCCACTTT
CDR3: CASSYGQDNSPLHF
V: TRBV6-5
size: -
D: -
J: TRBJ1-6

DNA: TGTGCCAGCAGCTTAGTAATCGGGGGGGGCACAGATACGCAGTATTTT
CDR3: CASSLVIGGGTDTQYF
V: TRBV7-7
size: -
D: TRBD2
J: TRBJ2-3

DNA: TGTGCCAGCAGTTCGGCCGGGACACCCCGCGAGAATGAGCAGTTCTTC
CDR3: CASSSAGTPRENEQFF
V: TRBV6-5
size: -
D: -
J: TRBJ2-1

DNA: TGTGCCAGCAGCTTTAGGGTAGCGGGGGGGCCTGATACGCAGTATTTT
CDR3: CASSFRVAGGPDTQYF
V: TRBV11-2
size: -
D: TRBD2
J: TRBJ2-3

DNA: TGCGCCAGCAGCCAAGGCTACCCACCCTCCTACAATGAGCAGTTCTTC
CDR3: CASSQGYPPSYNEQFF
V: TRBV4-1
size: -
D: -
J: TRBJ2-1

DNA: TGCGCCAGCAGCCGAAAGGACGGGACAAGCTCCTACAATGAGCAGTTCTTC
CDR3: CASSRKDGTSSYNEQFF
V: TRBV4-1
size: -
D: -
J: TRBJ2-1

DNA: TGCGCCAGCAGCTCCGACAGGGGAGGGGTCACTGAAGCTTTCTTT
CDR3: CASSSDRGGVTEAFF
V: TRBV5-1
size: -
D: TRBD1
J: TRBJ1-1

DNA: TGTGCCAGCAGTTTTAGCGGGAGCTCCTACGAGCAGTACTTC
CDR3: CASSFSGSSYEQYF
V: TRBV6-5
size: once
D: TRBD2
J: TRBJ2-7

DNA: TGCGCCAGCAGCCAAGACGCGAGGCCCACCCAGGGGCAGTTCTTC
CDR3: CASSQDARPTQGQFF
V: TRBV4-3
size: -
D: -
J: TRBJ2-1

DNA: TGTGCCAGCAGTCTCACAGCGGCTAACTATGGCTACACCTTC
CDR3: CASSLTAANYGYTF
V: TRBV7-9
size: -
D: -
J: TRBJ1-2